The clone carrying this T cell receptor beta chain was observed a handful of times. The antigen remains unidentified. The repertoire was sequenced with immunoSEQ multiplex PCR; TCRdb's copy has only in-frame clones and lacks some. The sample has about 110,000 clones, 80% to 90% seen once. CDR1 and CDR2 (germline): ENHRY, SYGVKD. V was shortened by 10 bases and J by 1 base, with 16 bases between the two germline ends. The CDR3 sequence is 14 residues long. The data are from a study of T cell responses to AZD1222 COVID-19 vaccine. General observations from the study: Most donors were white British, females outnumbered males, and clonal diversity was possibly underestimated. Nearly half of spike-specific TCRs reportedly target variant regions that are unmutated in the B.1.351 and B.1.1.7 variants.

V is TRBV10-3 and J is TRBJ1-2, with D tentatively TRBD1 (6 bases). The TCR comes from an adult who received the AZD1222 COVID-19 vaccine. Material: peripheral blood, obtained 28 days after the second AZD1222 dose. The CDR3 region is CASCPGHLNYGYTF. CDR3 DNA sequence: TGTGCCAGCTGTCCGGGACACCTTAACTATGGCTACACCTTC.